Each of the 19 T cell receptor beta chains below was sequenced from the same sample in a study of blood T cell repertoires in COVID-19. Profiled with immunoSEQ multiplex PCR; TCRdb holds only in-frame clones, not every one. The sample records tens of thousands of clones, roughly four fifths being singletons. Sample: peripheral blood. The receptors were gathered from a human donor in a cohort sampled during active COVID-19.

This chain joins TRBV3-1 (or the pseudogene TRBV3-2) and TRBJ2-3, with D maybe TRBD2 (5 bases). The CDR3 is 16 amino acids. Per the germline V gene, CDR1 is LGHDT and CDR2 is YNNKEL (reference sequence). Trimming removed 2 bases from V and 2 bases from J, with 14 bases in between. In nucleotides, the CDR3 is TGTGCCAGCAGCCAATTAGGGAAACGGGACACAGATACGCAGTATTTT. Translation: CASSQLGKRDTDTQYF.

This clone was detected only a few times. The V call is TRBV7-9, the J call TRBJ1-3; TRBD1 aligns across 7 bases. The germline V gene has CDR1 SEHNR and CDR2 FQNEAQ (reference sequence). CDR3 length: 14 amino acids. The V segment lost 1 base and the J segment 3 bases; nucleotides outside the gene matches: 0. CDR3 coding DNA: TGTGCCAGCAGCTTAGGGACAGGTGGAAACACCATATATTTT. Its protein product is CASSLGTGGNTIYF. Variable domain in full (rest from reference TRBV7-9 and TRBJ1-3): DTGVSQNPRHKITKRGQNVTFRCDPISEHNRLYWYRQTLGQGPEFLTYFQNEAQLEKSRLLSDRFSAERPKGSFSTLEIQRTEQGDSAMYLCASSLGTGGNTIYFGEGSWLTVV.

Ten or more counts support this clone. The genes are TRBV9 and TRBJ2-1; D is undetermined. V dropped 3 bases and J dropped 6 bases, with 13 bases sitting between them. Germline CDR1 SGDLS, CDR2 YYNGEE. The CDR3 length is 14 residues. The CDR3 spells CASSEALRSNEQFF. The CDR3 region has the DNA TGTGCCAGCAGCGAGGCCCTGCGGAGCAATGAGCAGTTCTTC. The variable domain in full, with the rest retrieved from reference TRBV9 and TRBJ2-1, is DSGVTQTPKHLITATGQRVTLRCSPRSGDLSVYWYQQSLDQGLQFLIQYYNGEERAKGNILERFSAQQFPDLHSELNLSSLELGDSALYFCASSEALRSNEQFFGPGTRLTVL.

Comment on this clone: Other DNA sequences within the sample encode an identical CDR3. The CDR3 nucleotides read TGTGCCAGCAGCTTAGGAGGGTCGGAAAAACTGTTTTTT. Its translation is CASSLGGSEKLFF. The chain has TRBV7-9 and TRBJ1-4; no definite D call. Germline assignment: CDR1 SEHNR and CDR2 FQNEAQ (reference sequence). The CDR3 is 13 residues long. V lost 1 base to trimming and J lost 8 bases, with 8 bases between them.

The chain is built from TRBV6-1 and TRBJ2-7, with TRBD1 matching 7 bases. Looked up from germline, CDR1 is MNHNS and CDR2 is SASEGT. The V segment lost 3 bases and the J segment 0 bases; nucleotides outside the gene matches: 8. This CDR3 is built from 16 residues. Written as DNA, the CDR3 is TGTGCCAGCAGTGATTGGGACAGTTCCCTCTCCTACGAGCAGTACTTC. Translation gives CASSDWDSSLSYEQYF.

The chain links TRBV28 to TRBJ2-7, with D possibly TRBD1 on 5 matching bases. Between the trimmed V and J ends, which lost 6 bases and 0 bases, there was a span of 18 bases. Germline V lookup: CDR1 MDHEN, CDR2 SYDVKM. The CDR3 extends over 16 amino acids. The CDR3 region has the DNA TGTGCCAGCAGCACAGAACGCGGACACCGCTCCTACGAGCAGTACGTC. Translated: CASSTERGHRSYEQYV.

The chain is built from TRBV10-2 and TRBJ2-1; no clear D. Germline CDR1 reads WSHSY; CDR2 reads SAAADI. V was trimmed by 5 bases and J by 0 bases, leaving 5 bases between them. The CDR3 runs to 13 residues. The CDR3 reads CASSSGSYNEQFF. Here the CDR3 DNA reads TGCGCCAGCAGTTCGGGCTCCTACAATGAGCAGTTCTTC.

The J gene is TRBJ2-5, the V gene TRBV5-4, with 8 nucleotides matching TRBD2. This CDR3 region has 15 residues. Germline loops: CDR1 SGHNT, CDR2 YYREEE (reference sequence). V dropped 0 bases and J dropped 2; count of bases not matched to a gene: 3. The CDR3 DNA sequence: TGTGCCAGCAGCTTGGCGGGGGGGCTTCAAGAGACCCAGTACTTC. It translates to CASSLAGGLQETQYF.

The chain joins TRBV4-2 to TRBJ2-1, with no clear D. CDR1 is LGHNA and CDR2 is YNFKEQ in the germline V gene. V dropped 6 bases and J dropped 4 bases, with 10 bases sitting between them. The CDR3 covers 13 residues. DNA of the CDR3: TGTGCCAGCAGTCTAGACCTATACAATGAGCAGTTCTTC. Residues: CASSLDLYNEQFF.

V gene TRBV15 combines with J gene TRBJ2-6, with D perhaps TRBD1 (6 bases). The V end was cut by 0 bases, the J end by 2 bases, with 14 bases between. This CDR3 comprises 18 residues. Germline CDR1 and CDR2: LNHNV and YYDKDF (reference sequence). The CDR3 DNA reads as TGTGCCACCAGCAGAGAGTCGGCAGGGGTGGCTGGGGCCAACGTCCTGACTTTC. Translated, it gives CATSRESAGVAGANVLTF.

A few counts support this clone. This chain connects TRBV7-2 to TRBJ2-1, with TRBD1 as a possible D gene (6 bases). The V gene lost 5 bases and the J gene lost 0 bases, with 17 bases spanning the gap. Germline CDR1 SGHTA, CDR2 FQGNSA. This CDR3 contains 17 residues. CDR3 sequence: CASSDQGTAYSYNEQFF. Written as DNA, the CDR3 is TGTGCCAGCAGCGACCAGGGGACGGCTTACTCCTACAATGAGCAGTTCTTC.

The chain links TRBV6-1 to TRBJ2-5, with D tentatively TRBD2 (5 bases). The CDR3 runs to 15 residues. The germline V and J ends were trimmed by 5 bases and 0 bases, with 13 bases remaining between them. Germline V lookup: CDR1 MNHNS, CDR2 SASEGT. The chain's CDR3 is CASSPPGRNQETQYF. CDR3 in DNA: TGTGCCAGCAGTCCCCCGGGGAGAAACCAAGAGACCCAGTACTTC.

The chain uses TRBV3-1 (or the pseudogene TRBV3-2) and TRBJ2-3; D may be TRBD1 (6 bases). With 0 bases removed from V and 3 bases from J, the gap between germline ends came to 13 bases. Germline V gene lookup returns CDR1 LGHDT and CDR2 YNNKEL (reference sequence). The CDR3 loop spans 16 amino acids. CDR3 protein: CASSQDLNRATDTQYF. Written as DNA, the CDR3 is TGTGCCAGCAGCCAAGATCTGAACAGGGCGACAGATACGCAGTATTTT.

The rearrangement joins TRBV19 to TRBJ2-3; TRBD2 agrees at 8 bases. With V trimmed by 4 bases and J by 5 bases, 8 bases remained unmatched. The germline V gene encodes CDR1 LNHDA and CDR2 SQIVND (reference sequence). CDR3 length: 15 amino acids. CDR3: CASSTRGGREDTQYF. As DNA, the CDR3 is TGTGCCAGTAGTACCCGGGGGGGGAGGGAAGATACGCAGTATTTT.

The count of this clone is one. The chain carries TRBV10-1 and TRBJ2-3; 7 bases fit TRBD1. The CDR3 runs 12 residues. The germline V gene encodes CDR1 WNHNN and CDR2 SYGVQD (reference sequence). The V and J ends lost 6 bases and 5 bases, in that order; junction bases with no gene match: 2. The CDR3 DNA reads as TGCGCCAGCAGAGGGGACAGAGATACGCAGTATTTT. Translated: CASRGDRDTQYF.

The rearrangement uses TRBV4-2 and TRBJ2-5; a possible D gene is TRBD2 (6 bases). Trimming left V 2 bases short and J 1 base short, with 14 bases between. CDR1 and CDR2 from the germline V gene are LGHNA and YNFKEQ. The CDR3 consists of 16 residues. CDR3 sequence: CASSQRGAGSQETQYF. CDR3 in DNA: TGTGCCAGCAGCCAAAGAGGTGCGGGGAGCCAAGAGACCCAGTACTTC.

J is TRBJ2-5 and V is TRBV2; 10 bases match TRBD1. After removal of 8 bases from V and 8 bases from J, the junction contained 8 bases not matched to a gene. The CDR3 length is 13 residues. Germline V gene lookup returns CDR1 SNHLY and CDR2 FYNNEI. DNA of the CDR3: TGTGCCAGCCAAGACAGGGGGCAATTCACCCAGTACTTC. Its translation is CASQDRGQFTQYF.

The CDR3 DNA sequence: TGTGCCAGCAGCTTGGGACTAGGAGGGGAGCAGTTCTTC. Protein product: CASSLGLGGEQFF. This chain uses TRBV5-4 with TRBJ2-1, with D maybe TRBD2 (6 bases). Per the germline V gene, CDR1 is SGHNT and CDR2 is YYREEE (reference sequence). This CDR3 has 13 amino acids. Trimming removed 0 bases at V and 10 bases at J, with 11 bases between.

The table lists this clone with a count of one. J is TRBJ2-3 and V is TRBV19, with D perhaps TRBD1 (6 bases). V was cut by 2 bases and J by 4 bases, with 13 bases left in between. The CDR3 extends over 15 amino acids. Germline loops: CDR1 LNHDA, CDR2 SQIVND (reference sequence). The CDR3, as DNA: TGTGCCAGTAGTATAAGTACAGGGCCGGCAGATACGCAGTATTTT. Its protein is CASSISTGPADTQYF.